One and the same sample provided the 20 T cell receptor beta chains below, sequenced in a study of shared clonotypes between healthy human individuals. The assay was immunoSEQ multiplex PCR, and TCRdb's table has in-frame clones only and misses some. The sample lists about 2 million clones, about 95% seen once, with roughly 1% in the top ten. It was CD45RO-negative cells, positively selected for CCR7, that made up naive CD8 cells, with terminally differentiated effector memory CD45RA+ cells excluded. The material sequenced was naive CD8+ T cells sorted from blood. These receptor sequences come from a young man in good health.

CDR3 protein: CASSVAEGEGKLFF. The CDR3 DNA reads TGTGCCAGCAGCGTAGCTGAGGGGGAGGGAAAACTGTTTTTT. The rearrangement uses TRBV9 and TRBJ1-4; D is perhaps TRBD1 (6 bases). Germline V gives CDR1 SGDLS, CDR2 YYNGEE. V lost 0 bases, J lost 10 bases, and 13 bases lay in between. The CDR3 totals 14 residues.

This clone occurred once. The same CDR3 also results from other DNA sequences found in this sample. V gene TRBV4-3 combines with J gene TRBJ2-2; no reliable D call. The V and J ends lost 1 base and 3 bases respectively, with 6 bases between them. This CDR3 spans 14 amino acids. Germline lookup yields CDR1 LGHNA and CDR2 YSLEER. DNA for the CDR3: TGCGCCAGCAGCCAAGGAGTATACACCGGGGAGCTGTTTTTT. As protein: CASSQGVYTGELFF.

V usage is TRBV5-1 and J usage is TRBJ2-3; D might be TRBD1 or TRBD2, each matching 5 bases. The germline V and J ends were trimmed by 0 bases and 2 bases, with 13 bases remaining between them. CDR1 SGHRS and CDR2 YFSETQ come from the germline V gene. This CDR3 comprises 16 residues. CDR3 region: CASSLVPGRLTDTQYF. CDR3 nucleotides: TGCGCCAGCAGCTTGGTCCCAGGGAGACTCACAGATACGCAGTATTTT.

The chain combines TRBV10-1 with TRBJ2-1, with D unresolved. The germline V gene encodes CDR1 WNHNN and CDR2 SYGVQD (reference sequence). Trimming removed 1 base at V and 8 bases at J, with 21 bases between. CDR3 length: 17 amino acids. The CDR3 is CASSECLGNGLSYEQFF. The CDR3 DNA sequence: TGCGCCAGCAGTGAGTGCCTAGGGAACGGCCTTAGCTATGAGCAGTTCTTC.

This clone has just one count. The V and J genes are TRBV6-5 and TRBJ1-2, with D possibly TRBD1 on 6 matching bases. V was shortened by 0 bases and J by 8 bases, with 10 bases between the two germline ends. This CDR3 region has 13 residues. Germline CDR1 MNHEY, CDR2 SVGAGI. CDR3 sequence reads: CASSYSPGVGYTF. The CDR3 DNA reads as TGTGCCAGCAGTTACTCACCAGGGGTAGGCTACACCTTC.

V and J are TRBV7-6 and TRBJ1-1; 8 bases line up with TRBD1. The trim removed 7 bases at V and 0 bases at J, leaving 13 bases unmatched. The CDR3 loop spans 17 amino acids. Looked up from germline, CDR1 is SGHVS and CDR2 is FNYEAQ. CDR3 sequence reads: CASTPGTGSDMNTEAFF. CDR3 DNA sequence: TGTGCCAGCACCCCGGGGACAGGTAGCGACATGAACACTGAAGCTTTCTTT.

This rearrangement joins TRBV19 to TRBJ2-1; unclear D gene. The CDR3 runs to 11 residues. CDR1 is LNHDA and CDR2 is SQIVND in the germline V gene (reference sequence). Trimming removed 5 bases from V and 8 bases from J, with 7 bases in between. This CDR3 reads CASSDVDEQFF. The CDR3 coding sequence is TGTGCCAGTAGTGATGTCGATGAGCAGTTCTTC.

The gene calls are TRBV7-2 and TRBJ2-7, with 8 bases that match TRBD2. The germline V gene encodes CDR1 SGHTA and CDR2 FQGNSA. The CDR3 length is 13 residues. The V gene end was trimmed by 1 base and the J gene end by 9 bases; junction bases not matched to a gene: 5. The CDR3 nucleotides read TGTGCCAGCAGCTTAGGGAGCGGGAGTGGGCAGTACTTC. It specifies CASSLGSGSGQYF.

This clone was counted a single time. This sample includes further DNA sequences coding for the same CDR3. The chain combines TRBV27 with TRBJ2-1; 12 bases are shared with TRBD2. V lost 3 bases and J lost 2; bases outside the gene matches: 2. Germline CDR1 MNHEY, CDR2 SMNVEV (reference sequence). This CDR3 is built from 16 residues. CDR3 bases: TGTGCCAGCAGTTTGCTAGCGGGAGGGCCCTACAATGAGCAGTTCTTC. Encoded protein: CASSLLAGGPYNEQFF.

The genes are TRBV28 and TRBJ2-7, with a weak D call TRBD1 (6 bases). Germline CDR1 MDHEN, CDR2 SYDVKM. Trimming took off 8 bases at V and 5 bases at J, with 16 bases between the two ends. This CDR3 has 13 amino acids. The CDR3 sequence: CASGSDSSHEQYF. As DNA, the CDR3 is TGTGCCAGCGGCTCGGACAGTTCCCACGAGCAGTACTTC. The full variable domain, in which reference TRBV28 and TRBJ2-7 provide the parts outside the CDR3, is DVKVTQSSRYLVKRTGEKVFLECVQDMDHENMFWYRQDPGLGLRLIYFSYDVKMKEKGDIPEGYSVSREKKERFSLILESASTNQTSMYLCASGSDSSHEQYFGPGTRLTVT.

The CDR3 reads CASSLGTMGFSGYTF. Written as DNA, the CDR3 is TGTGCCAGCAGCTTGGGCACAATGGGGTTCAGCGGCTACACCTTC. The chain uses TRBV5-4 and TRBJ1-2, with unresolved D. V lost 0 bases to trimming and J lost 8 bases, with 17 bases between them. The CDR3 sequence is 15 residues long. CDR1 is SGHNT, CDR2 YYREEE, per germline (reference sequence). Filled out from reference TRBV5-4 and TRBJ1-2, the complete variable domain reads ETGVTQSPTHLIKTRGQQVTLRCSSQSGHNTVSWYQQALGQGPQFIFQYYREEENGRGNFPPRFSGLQFPNYSSELNVNALELDDSALYLCASSLGTMGFSGYTFGSGTRLTVV.

To note about this clone: The sample holds other DNA sequences that translate to the same CDR3. The V call is TRBV7-9, the J call TRBJ2-1; D may correspond to TRBD1 or TRBD2 (5 bases each). The CDR3 totals 12 residues. Germline V gene data show CDR1 as SEHNR and CDR2 as FQNEAQ (reference sequence). V was pared by 2 bases and J by 8 bases, with 7 bases between. CDR3 region: CASSLRGDEQFF. DNA for the CDR3: TGTGCCAGCAGCTTAAGAGGGGATGAGCAGTTCTTC.

This sequence joins TRBV4-1 and TRBJ2-7; no definite D call. Germline CDR1 MGHRA, CDR2 YSYEKL. Trimming cost V 4 bases and J 0 bases, with 13 bases left between them. CDR3 length: 15 amino acids. This CDR3 reads CASSRTDIFSYEQYF. CDR3 sequence (DNA): TGCGCCAGCAGCCGAACCGACATATTCTCCTACGAGCAGTACTTC.

The chain joins TRBV7-8 to TRBJ2-7; TRBD1 matches at 9 bases. J was trimmed by 5 bases and V by 6 bases; bases with no gene match: 11. Germline V CDR1 and CDR2: SGHVS, FQNEAQ. This CDR3 spans 15 amino acids. This CDR3 reads CASSRPGQGLDEQYF. The CDR3, as DNA: TGTGCCAGCAGTCGGCCGGGACAGGGTCTCGACGAGCAGTACTTC.

The chain links TRBV10-2 to TRBJ1-5; the D gene is possibly TRBD1 (5 bases). V lost 6 bases, J lost 2 bases, and 14 bases lay in between. Looked up from germline, CDR1 is WSHSY and CDR2 is SAAADI. This CDR3 region has 15 residues. DNA for the CDR3: TGCGCCAGCAGGGGGCCCTTTGGCGGCAATCAGCCCCAGCATTTT. Protein: CASRGPFGGNQPQHF.

This clone came up once. CDR3 sequence: CASSIDLSSGSPSDTQYF. The CDR3 coding sequence is TGTGCCAGTAGTATAGACCTATCTAGCGGGAGTCCTTCAGATACGCAGTATTTT. The chain is built from TRBV19 and TRBJ2-3; 10 nucleotides line up with TRBD2. Germline CDR1 and CDR2: LNHDA and SQIVND (reference sequence). This CDR3 comprises 18 residues. V shed 0 bases and J 4 bases; nucleotides not matched to a gene: 10.

In DNA form, the CDR3 reads TGCGCCAGCAGTGAGTCCCTAGCGGGTACAGATACGCAGTATTTT. This gives the protein CASSESLAGTDTQYF. The genes are TRBV10-1 and TRBJ2-3; TRBD2 matches 8 bases. CDR3 length equals 15 residues. V lost 0 bases, J lost 3 bases, and 2 bases stayed unmatched. CDR1 and CDR2 from the germline V gene are WNHNN and SYGVQD (reference sequence).

The chain employs TRBV11-2 and TRBJ2-1, with D possibly called TRBD1 or TRBD2 (6 bases each). The germline CDR1 and CDR2 sequences are SGHAT and FQNNGV. V lost 5 bases, J lost 4 bases, and 12 bases lay in between. This CDR3 contains 14 residues. The CDR3 DNA sequence: TGTGCCAGCAGCACTACGGGGGCTTACAATGAGCAGTTCTTC. Its translation is CASSTTGAYNEQFF.

CDR3 protein: CASTQTSGGQYEQYF. The CDR3 bases are TGTGCCAGCACCCAGACTAGCGGGGGTCAGTACGAGCAGTACTTC. The chain is built from TRBV13 and TRBJ2-7, with 12 bases lining up with TRBD2. J gave up 4 bases and V 7 bases, and 8 bases lay outside the gene matches. CDR1 is PRHDT, CDR2 FYEKMQ, per germline (reference sequence). This CDR3 is 15 amino acids long.

The chain combines TRBV13 with TRBJ2-1, with 11 positions matching TRBD1. V gave up 4 bases and J gave up 6 bases; unmatched junction bases: 2. Germline CDR1 and CDR2: PRHDT and FYEKMQ (reference sequence). The CDR3 is made up of 14 amino acids. The CDR3 sequence is CASSWDRGANEQFF. DNA for the CDR3: TGTGCCAGCAGCTGGGACAGGGGGGCCAATGAGCAGTTCTTC.